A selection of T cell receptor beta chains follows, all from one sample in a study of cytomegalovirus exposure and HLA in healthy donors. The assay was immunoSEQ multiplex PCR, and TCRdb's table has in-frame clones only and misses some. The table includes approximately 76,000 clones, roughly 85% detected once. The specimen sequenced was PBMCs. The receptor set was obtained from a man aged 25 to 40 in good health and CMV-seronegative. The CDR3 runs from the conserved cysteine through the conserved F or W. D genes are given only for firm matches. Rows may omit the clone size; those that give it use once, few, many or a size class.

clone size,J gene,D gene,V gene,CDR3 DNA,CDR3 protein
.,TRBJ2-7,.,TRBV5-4,TGTGCCAGCAGCTTGGACAGCACCTACGAGCAGTACTTC,CASSLDSTYEQYF
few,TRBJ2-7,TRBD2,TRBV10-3,TGTGCCATCAGTGAGGGGACTAGCGGGAGCTTCTACGAGCAGTACTTC,CAISEGTSGSFYEQYF
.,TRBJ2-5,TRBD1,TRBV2,TGTGCCAGCAGGCAGACAGGGGTGGGGGAGACCCAGTACTTC,CASRQTGVGETQYF
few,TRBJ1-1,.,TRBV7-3,TGTGCCAGCAGCTTAACTATCCAGTCGAACACTGAAGCTTTCTTT,CASSLTIQSNTEAFF
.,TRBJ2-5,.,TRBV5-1,TGCGCCAGCAGTCCAGTCCGGGAAGAGACCCAGTACTTC,CASSPVREETQYF
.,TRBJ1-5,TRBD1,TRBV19,TGTGCCAGTAGTGTGGGACAGGTCACGAATCAGCCCCAGCATTTT,CASSVGQVTNQPQHF
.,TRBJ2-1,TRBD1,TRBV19,TGTGCCAGTAGTATACGGCAGGGGGTAGGAAATGAGCAGTTCTTC,CASSIRQGVGNEQFF
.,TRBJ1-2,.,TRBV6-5,TGTGCCAGCAGGGGGCGACAGTGGGGAGGCTACACCTTC,CASRGRQWGGYTF
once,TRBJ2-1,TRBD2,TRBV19,TGTGCCAGTAGTAGAGCGGGGGGGATCTACAATGAGCAGTTCTTC,CASSRAGGIYNEQFF
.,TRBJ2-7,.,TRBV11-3,TGTGCCAGCAGCTTGAGGCAGGGAGGATCCCAGTGTCCTTCCTACGAGCAGTACTTC,CASSLRQGGSQCPSYEQYF
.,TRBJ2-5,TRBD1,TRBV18,TGTGCCAGCTCCCGAACGACAGGGAACCGAGAGACCCAGTACTTC,CASSRTTGNRETQYF
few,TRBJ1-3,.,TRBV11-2,TGTGCCAGCAGCTTAGGTTTGTCTTTCTCTGGAAACACCATATATTTT,CASSLGLSFSGNTIYF
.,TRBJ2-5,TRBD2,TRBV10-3,TGTGCCATCAGTGAGTCGACGAGCGGGGGTGAGACCCAGTACTTC,CAISESTSGGETQYF
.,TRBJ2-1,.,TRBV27,TGTGCCAGCAGTTTGAGGGTTTACAATGAGCAGTTCTTC,CASSLRVYNEQFF
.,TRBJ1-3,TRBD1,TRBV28,TGTGCCAGCCTGGACAGGATCTCTGGAAACACCATATATTTT,CASLDRISGNTIYF
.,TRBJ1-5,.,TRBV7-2,TGTGCCAGCAGCCATCCAGGGTTCCAGCCCCAGCATTTT,CASSHPGFQPQHF
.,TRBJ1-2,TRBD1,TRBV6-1,TGTGCCAGCATTGACCCGGGACAGGGGGTCAACGGCTACACCTTC,CASIDPGQGVNGYTF
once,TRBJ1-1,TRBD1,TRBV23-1,TGCGCCAGCAGTCAATCACATCCCCAACAGGGGGCCTCGGGTAGGACTGAAGCTTTCTTT,CASSQSHPQQGASGRTEAFF
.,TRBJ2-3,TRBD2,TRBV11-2,TGTGCCAGCAGCTCGGGGGGGGTGGGCACAGATACGCAGTATTTT,CASSSGGVGTDTQYF
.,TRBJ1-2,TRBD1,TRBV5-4,TGTGCCAGCAGCTTGTTCGGGACAGTAGATGGCTACACCTTC,CASSLFGTVDGYTF
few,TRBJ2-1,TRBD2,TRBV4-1,TGCGCCAGCAGCCAGTCACGGCGGGGGGCTGGGAATGAGCAGTTCTTC,CASSQSRRGAGNEQFF
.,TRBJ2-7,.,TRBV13,TGTGCCAGCAGCTTACGCGGGAACTCCTACGAGCAGTACTTC,CASSLRGNSYEQYF